One and the same sample provided the 3 T cell receptor beta chains below, sequenced in a study of tumor-infiltrating lymphocytes in primary liver carcinoma. With a constant-region primer, TCR beta cDNA was made from about 0.55 ug of total RNA. Libraries of TCR beta came from three nested multiplex PCR rounds with slightly modified ARM-PCR. It was with TRBV1-TRBV30 forward primers and a C-beta reverse primer that the first two PCR rounds were run, at 10 to 11 cycles each. TCRdb re-called the multiplex PCR reads through MiXCR, storing one row per CDR3 protein. The sample shows 52,000 or so distinct CDR3 sequences, about 77% of them seen only once. Total RNA and DNA came together from approximately 20-30 mg of bulk tissue without cell sorting. Sequenced sample: liver tumor tissue from sampling region 5. Sample subset: tumor region T5, tumor centre. The source of these receptors is a man aged 35-49 years with primary liver carcinoma and hepatitis B virus infection.

The chain carries TRBV12-3 or TRBV12-4 and TRBJ1-2, with D unresolved. The CDR3 is made up of 15 amino acids. Trimming shortened V by 5 bases and J by 3 bases, and 16 bases separated the two germline ends. CDR3 coding DNA: TGTGCCAGCAGTCCGCGGCAGGTGCCTTACTATGGCTACACCTTC. Its protein product is CASSPRQVPYYGYTF.

The V and J genes are TRBV5-1 and TRBJ2-3, with D perhaps TRBD2 (6 bases). This CDR3 contains 15 residues. Trimming pared 4 bases from V and 1 base from J, leaving 13 bases between. Per germline, CDR1 SGHRS and CDR2 YFSETQ. CDR3 nucleotide sequence: TGCGCCAGCAGCGAGACATGGGAGGGCACAGATACGCAGTATTTT. Translation gives CASSETWEGTDTQYF.

The chain joins TRBV19 to TRBJ2-3; no reliable D call. The CDR3 is 12 residues long. Germline CDR1 and CDR2: LNHDA and SQIVND (reference sequence). The ends were cut back, 6 bases at V and 8 bases at J, with 12 bases in the middle. CDR3: CASRLCGVTQYF. The CDR3 coding sequence is TGTGCCAGTAGGCTTTGCGGAGTTACGCAGTATTTT.